Listed here are 14 T cell receptor beta chains from one sample, sequenced in a study of beta chain features in type 1 diabetes. Reverse transcribing all isolated RNA meant expressed TCRB transcripts were sequenced. Sequencing used immunoSEQ multiplex PCR; TCRdb keeps in-frame clones, though not all of them. The sample holds roughly 400,000 clones; roughly 16% are singletons and the top ten take under 0.02%. The sequenced sample consisted of naive CD4+ T cells from blood. These receptors all stem from a woman younger than 30 in good health.

J is TRBJ2-1 and V is TRBV28, with TRBD2 matching 12 bases. The CDR3 runs 16 residues. Germline V CDR1 and CDR2: MDHEN, SYDVKM. The trim removed 5 bases at V and 5 bases at J, leaving 7 bases unmatched. This chain's CDR3 is CASSGWTSGTDNEQFF. The CDR3 DNA is TGTGCCAGCAGTGGCTGGACTAGCGGGACCGACAATGAGCAGTTCTTC.

The rearrangement joins TRBV7-2 to TRBJ2-1, with unresolved D. Germline CDR1 reads SGHTA; CDR2 reads FQGNSA. This CDR3 has 13 residues. V shed 2 bases and J shed 4 bases, with 6 bases lying between them. The CDR3 DNA sequence: TGTGCCAGCAGCTTACAGTTATACAATGAGCAGTTCTTC. It yields the protein CASSLQLYNEQFF.

This clone was counted only a few times. The V call is TRBV5-1, the J call TRBJ2-3, with 8 positions matching TRBD2. Germline-derived CDR1 and CDR2 are SGHRS and YFSETQ. Trimming at V came to 1 base and at J to 0 bases, leaving 4 bases not matched to a gene. This CDR3 has 16 residues. CDR3 residues: CASSLSPSGSTDTQYF. DNA for the CDR3: TGCGCCAGCAGCTTGTCACCTAGCGGGAGCACAGATACGCAGTATTTT.

The chain joins TRBV27 to TRBJ2-1, with 7 positions matching TRBD2. Germline assignment: CDR1 MNHEY and CDR2 SMNVEV (reference sequence). V shed 6 bases, J shed 2 bases, and the junction held 4 bases outside the gene matches. This CDR3 has 14 residues. CDR3 nucleotide sequence: TGTGCCAGCAGGCTGGGGGGGACCTACAATGAGCAGTTCTTC. It encodes CASRLGGTYNEQFF.

The chain couples TRBV7-2 to TRBJ2-7; 11 bases fit TRBD1. V gave up 3 bases and J gave up 3 bases; unmatched junction bases: 4. There are 15 residues in the CDR3. Germline V gene sequence: CDR1 SGHTA, CDR2 FQGNSA. The CDR3 DNA reads TGTGCCAGCAGCTTCGGGACAGGGGGAGTCTACGAGCAGTACTTC. Translation: CASSFGTGGVYEQYF.

This clone was seen a handful of times. The chain has TRBV5-4 and TRBJ2-1, with 9 bases that match TRBD2. The CDR3 spans 14 residues. V shed 4 bases, J shed 10 bases, and the junction held 9 bases outside the gene matches. Germline V gives CDR1 SGHNT, CDR2 YYREEE (reference sequence). This CDR3 is CASSGAGLAGEQFF. CDR3 DNA: TGTGCCAGCAGCGGCGCGGGACTAGCAGGCGAGCAGTTCTTC.

V gene TRBV18 combines with J gene TRBJ2-5; 10 nucleotides agree with TRBD2. The germline CDR1 and CDR2 sequences are KGHSH and LQKENI. V was clipped by 3 bases and J by 3 bases; unmatched bases: 4. CDR3 length equals 15 residues. The CDR3 DNA is TGTGCCAGCTCACCCGTAGCGGGAGGAGAAGAGACCCAGTACTTC. Its protein product is CASSPVAGGEETQYF. The full variable domain, in which reference TRBV18 and TRBJ2-5 provide the parts outside the CDR3, is NAGVMQNPRHLVRRRGQEARLRCSPMKGHSHVYWYRQLPEEGLKFMVYLQKENIIDESGMPKERFSAEFPKEGPSILRIQQVVRGDSAAYFCASSPVAGGEETQYFGPGTRLLVL.

CDR3 coding DNA: TGTGCCTCCGTTCCAGGGGGTTCGAACTATGGCTACACCTTC. Protein: CASVPGGSNYGYTF. The chain employs TRBV30 and TRBJ1-2, with 7 bases matching TRBD1. This CDR3 is built from 14 residues. CDR1 GTSNPN and CDR2 SVGIG come from the germline V gene (reference sequence). The V and J ends lost 7 bases and 2 bases, in that order; junction bases with no gene match: 10.

This clone was counted only a few times. This chain links TRBV18 with TRBJ2-1, with D possibly TRBD2 on 7 matching bases. Germline values: CDR1 KGHSH, CDR2 LQKENI. This CDR3 is 15 amino acids long. Trimming took off 2 bases at V and 1 base at J, with 9 bases between the two ends. The CDR3 DNA reads as TGTGCCAGCTCACCAGGGAGGGGGTCCTACAATGAGCAGTTCTTC. Amino acids: CASSPGRGSYNEQFF.

This chain uses TRBV4-3 with TRBJ1-1; a weak D match, TRBD1 (6 bases). The CDR3 has 16 amino acids. The germline gives CDR1 LGHNA, CDR2 YSLEER. V was trimmed by 3 bases and J by 1 base, leaving 15 bases between them. The CDR3 sequence is CASSHAGVERNTEAFF. Written as DNA, the CDR3 is TGCGCCAGCAGCCACGCAGGGGTTGAGAGGAACACTGAAGCTTTCTTT.

J is TRBJ1-2 and V is TRBV7-9; tentatively, D is TRBD1 (5 bases). In germline, CDR1 is SEHNR, CDR2 FQNEAQ (reference sequence). Trimming took off 5 bases at V and 2 bases at J, with 15 bases between the two ends. CDR3 length: 15 residues. The CDR3 coding sequence is TGTGCCAGCAGCCCCGGGGGAGGGCTGAACTATGGCTACACCTTC. Its protein product is CASSPGGGLNYGYTF.

This clone appeared a few times. The chain uses TRBV7-9 and TRBJ2-7, with 10 bases that match TRBD1. This CDR3 region has 13 residues. After removal of 6 bases from V and 6 bases from J, the junction contained 5 bases not matched to a gene. CDR1 is SEHNR and CDR2 is FQNEAQ in the germline V gene (reference sequence). The CDR3 here is CASSGTGVFEQYF. CDR3 DNA: TGTGCCAGCAGTGGGACAGGGGTATTCGAGCAGTACTTC.

The rearrangement joins TRBV5-1 to TRBJ1-2, with 7 nucleotides matching TRBD1. CDR3 length: 16 amino acids. V dropped 0 bases and J dropped 4; count of bases not matched to a gene: 9. Germline CDR1 is SGHRS and CDR2 is YFSETQ. CDR3 sequence (DNA): TGCGCCAGCAGCTTGGGAGGCCCGAGACAGGGCTATGGCTACACCTTC. Its protein is CASSLGGPRQGYGYTF.

The chain recombines TRBV15 with TRBJ2-6; a weak D match, TRBD2 (6 bases). V was trimmed by 5 bases and J by 0 bases, leaving 14 bases between them. This CDR3 region has 17 residues. CDR1 and CDR2 (germline): LNHNV, YYDKDF (reference sequence). The chain's CDR3 is CATSRREQSSGANVLTF. CDR3 nucleotide sequence: TGTGCCACCAGCCGACGGGAGCAAAGCTCTGGGGCCAACGTCCTGACTTTC.